Following are 22 T cell receptor beta chains from one sample sequenced in a study of shared clonotypes between healthy human individuals (TCRdb year 2020). The library was prepared using the immunoSEQ multiplex PCR assay. TCRdb limited this immuneACCESS table to in-frame rearrangements with V and J called. A share of clones is missing; checked studies link under half to unresolved V genes, and the rest is unexplained. The sample table lists around 510,000 clones, more than 95% of them with a count of one. The ten largest account for around 0.067% of the sample. The sample consisted of naive CD4+ T cells sorted from blood. The cell subset or site tag for this specimen amounts to: CD45RA+ positively selected. These receptors all come from a woman in her twenties or thirties in good health.

The rearrangement uses TRBV30 and TRBJ1-1; TRBD1 matches 9 bases. The V gene end was trimmed by 3 bases and the J gene end by 6 bases; junction bases not matched to a gene: 8. The CDR3 is 14 residues long. Looked up from germline, CDR1 is GTSNPN and CDR2 is SVGIG (reference sequence). The CDR3 nucleotides are TGTGCCTGGAGGCTGGACAGGGGAGGCGCTGAAGCTTTCTTT. This codes for CAWRLDRGGAEAFF.

This CDR3 is CASSLFVMGANTEAFF. CDR3 DNA sequence: TGCGCCAGCAGCTTGTTCGTCATGGGTGCGAACACTGAAGCTTTCTTT. The chain links TRBV5-1 to TRBJ1-1; D remains ambiguous. From germline, CDR1 is SGHRS and CDR2 YFSETQ. This CDR3 region has 16 residues. Trimming left V 1 base short and J 1 base short, with 14 bases between.

The DNA of the CDR3 is TGTGCCAGTAGTACCGCCGACCCAGGGGGGACCCAGTACTTC. Its translation: CASSTADPGGTQYF. The V and J genes are TRBV19 and TRBJ2-5; TRBD1 matches 7 bases. J was trimmed by 7 bases and V by 4 bases; bases with no gene match: 9. Per germline, CDR1 LNHDA and CDR2 SQIVND (reference sequence). The CDR3 is 14 amino acids.

The CDR3 reads CASSLTPSGRTYEQYF. As DNA, the CDR3 is TGTGCCAGCAGTTTGACGCCTAGCGGGAGGACCTACGAGCAGTACTTC. This chain links TRBV7-2 with TRBJ2-7; 11 nucleotides match TRBD2. This CDR3 comprises 16 residues. V was clipped by 6 bases and J by 2 bases; unmatched bases: 9. The germline V gene encodes CDR1 SGHTA and CDR2 FQGNSA.

V and J are TRBV19 and TRBJ2-7, with unresolved D. V dropped 4 bases and J dropped 2 bases, with 12 bases sitting between them. Germline-derived CDR1 and CDR2 are LNHDA and SQIVND (reference sequence). CDR3 length: 14 residues. CDR3 sequence reads: CASSTMGSAYEQYF. For the CDR3, the DNA is TGTGCCAGTAGTACAATGGGCAGCGCCTACGAGCAGTACTTC.

The gene calls are TRBV19 and TRBJ1-2, with a weak D call TRBD1 (5 bases). Germline V gene lookup returns CDR1 LNHDA and CDR2 SQIVND (reference sequence). Trimming took 1 base from V and 6 from J, leaving 15 bases between them. The CDR3 spans 15 residues. The CDR3 region has the DNA TGTGCCAGTAGTATAGTCGGCAGGGAATGGGATGGCTACACCTTC. As protein: CASSIVGREWDGYTF. The whole variable domain, remainder taken from reference TRBV19 and TRBJ1-2, is DGGITQSPKYLFRKEGQNVTLSCEQNLNHDAMYWYRQDPGQGLRLIYYSQIVNDFQKGDIAEGYSVSREKKESFPLTVTSAQKNPTAFYLCASSIVGREWDGYTFGSGTRLTVV.

The rearrangement links TRBV18 to TRBJ2-2; tentatively, D is TRBD2 (5 bases). CDR1 KGHSH and CDR2 LQKENI come from the germline V gene. The length of the CDR3 is 17 residues. The V end lost 2 bases, the J end lost 1 base, and 14 bases lay between the germline ends. Here the CDR3 DNA reads TGTGCCAGCTCACCAAACTCCGTGGCGGGGAACACCGGGGAGCTGTTTTTT. Translation: CASSPNSVAGNTGELFF.

The chain couples TRBV7-9 to TRBJ2-7; D gene unclear. With 6 bases removed from V and 4 bases from J, the gap between germline ends came to 13 bases. CDR3 length: 13 amino acids. Germline assignment: CDR1 SEHNR and CDR2 FQNEAQ (reference sequence). CDR3 bases: TGTGCCAGCAGTCGACCTTTAGTTTACGAGCAGTACTTC. Translated: CASSRPLVYEQYF.

This sequence joins TRBV29-1 and TRBJ1-2, with D tentatively TRBD1 (5 bases). The CDR3 is made up of 13 amino acids. V lost 4 bases, J lost 1 base, and 10 bases lay in between. Germline values: CDR1 SQVTM, CDR2 ANQGSEA. The DNA of the CDR3 is TGCAGCGTTGGGGCAGGGAGTAACTATGGCTACACCTTC. Translated: CSVGAGSNYGYTF.

This sequence joins TRBV5-4 and TRBJ2-7; no clear D gene. This CDR3 comprises 13 residues. V gave up 2 bases and J gave up 2 bases, with 8 bases separating them. Germline-derived CDR1 and CDR2 are SGHNT and YYREEE (reference sequence). CDR3 sequence reads: CASSFLGPYEQYF. CDR3 bases: TGTGCCAGCAGCTTTTTGGGCCCCTACGAGCAGTACTTC.

The rearrangement joins TRBV6-1 to TRBJ2-5, with D possibly matching TRBD1 (5 bases). Trimming stripped 9 bases from V and 5 bases from J, with 22 bases between. The CDR3 contains 15 residues. CDR1 is MNHNS, CDR2 SASEGT, per germline. Here the CDR3 DNA reads TGTGCCAGTACCCCCCAGACCGTCAAGGGGGAGACCCAGTACTTC. This codes for CASTPQTVKGETQYF.

This clone was picked up a small number of times. CDR3 amino acids: CAISEEQGEQYF. The CDR3 DNA is TGTGCCATCAGTGAGGAACAGGGAGAGCAGTACTTC. J is TRBJ2-7 and V is TRBV10-3; TRBD1 is a possible D gene (6 bases). The CDR3 length is 12 residues. Germline V lookup: CDR1 ENHRY, CDR2 SYGVKD. The V and J ends lost 2 bases and 7 bases respectively, with 9 bases between them.

Written as DNA, the CDR3 is TGCAGCGTTCAAACCGGGACAGGCCCCTACGAGCAGTACTTC. Protein: CSVQTGTGPYEQYF. The V call is TRBV29-1, the J call TRBJ2-7, with 8 bases that match TRBD1. The germline CDR1 and CDR2 sequences are SQVTM and ANQGSEA. This CDR3 spans 14 amino acids. The J segment lost 2 bases and the V segment lost 5 bases, leaving 8 bases of the junction unmatched.

This chain joins TRBV7-3 and TRBJ1-1; D remains ambiguous. The CDR3 has 13 residues. V was pared by 6 bases and J by 0 bases, with 8 bases between. From germline, CDR1 is SGHTA and CDR2 FQGTGA. The DNA of the CDR3 is TGTGCCAGCAGACTGGGGATGAACACTGAAGCTTTCTTT. This translates into CASRLGMNTEAFF. The complete variable domain, with remaining parts taken from reference TRBV7-3 and TRBJ1-1, reads GAGVSQTPSNKVTEKGKYVELRCDPISGHTALYWYRQSLGQGPEFLIYFQGTGAADDSGLPNDRFFAVRPEGSVSTLKIQRTERGDSAVYLCASRLGMNTEAFFGQGTRLTVV.

The chain links TRBV18 to TRBJ2-7, with TRBD2 as a possible D gene (5 bases). Trimming left V 3 bases short and J 0 bases short, with 9 bases between. The germline gives CDR1 KGHSH, CDR2 LQKENI. This CDR3 is 14 amino acids long. CDR3 DNA: TGTGCCAGCTCACCTCGGACTGACTCCTACGAGCAGTACTTC. Amino acids: CASSPRTDSYEQYF.

This chain links TRBV4-1 with TRBJ2-2; TRBD1 agrees at 10 bases. Germline CDR1 reads MGHRA; CDR2 reads YSYEKL. The V and J ends lost 5 bases and 5 bases, in that order; junction bases with no gene match: 5. The CDR3 has 15 amino acids. The CDR3 sequence is CASSKPGQGTGELFF. The CDR3 DNA sequence: TGCGCCAGCAGCAAACCGGGACAGGGGACCGGGGAGCTGTTTTTT.

The chain couples TRBV11-2 to TRBJ2-7; 9 nucleotides line up with TRBD1. Germline loops: CDR1 SGHAT, CDR2 FQNNGV. Trimming cost V 5 bases and J 7 bases; bases outside gene matches: 12. The CDR3 consists of 15 residues. In DNA, the CDR3 is TGTGCCAGCAGCACCAACAGGGGGCGGTCTAGGGAGCAGTACTTC. This encodes CASSTNRGRSREQYF.

J is TRBJ2-6 and V is TRBV5-1, with D perhaps matching TRBD2 (6 bases). From germline, CDR1 is SGHRS and CDR2 YFSETQ. The CDR3 sequence is 16 residues long. Trimming left V 1 base short and J 9 bases short, with 17 bases between. The CDR3 sequence: CASSLSGREDDNVLTF. The CDR3 coding sequence is TGCGCCAGCAGCTTGTCTGGCAGGGAGGATGACAACGTCCTGACTTTC.

V gene TRBV5-4 combines with J gene TRBJ2-5, with D maybe TRBD1 (6 bases). The CDR3 length is 15 residues. The V end lost 0 bases, the J end lost 1 base, and 10 bases lay between the germline ends. Germline V gives CDR1 SGHNT, CDR2 YYREEE (reference sequence). The CDR3 here is CASSLGGHSQETQYF. DNA of the CDR3: TGTGCCAGCAGCTTGGGGGGACACAGCCAAGAGACCCAGTACTTC.

The genes are TRBV29-1 and TRBJ1-1; possible D gene TRBD1, 5 bases. The CDR3 spans 12 residues. Germline values: CDR1 SQVTM, CDR2 ANQGSEA. V gave up 4 bases and J gave up 2 bases, with 8 bases separating them. The CDR3 is CSVVRTNTEAFF. The CDR3 DNA sequence: TGCAGCGTTGTAAGGACAAACACTGAAGCTTTCTTT.

The gene calls are TRBV28 and TRBJ1-3; D ambiguous. CDR1 and CDR2 from the germline V gene are MDHEN and SYDVKM. Trimming took 6 bases from V and 0 from J, leaving 12 bases between them. The CDR3 extends over 15 amino acids. CDR3 coding DNA: TGTGCCAGCAGAAATCCTTTTTACTCTGGAAACACCATATATTTT. Its translation: CASRNPFYSGNTIYF.

This clone was recorded once. This rearrangement joins TRBV11-3 to TRBJ2-1; a possible D gene is TRBD2 (5 bases). V was clipped by 1 base and J by 9 bases, with 19 bases between them. In germline, CDR1 is SGHNT, CDR2 YENEEA. This CDR3 comprises 16 residues. The CDR3 reads CASSLGPGKSWGEQFF. DNA for the CDR3: TGTGCCAGCAGCTTAGGACCCGGGAAATCCTGGGGTGAGCAGTTCTTC.